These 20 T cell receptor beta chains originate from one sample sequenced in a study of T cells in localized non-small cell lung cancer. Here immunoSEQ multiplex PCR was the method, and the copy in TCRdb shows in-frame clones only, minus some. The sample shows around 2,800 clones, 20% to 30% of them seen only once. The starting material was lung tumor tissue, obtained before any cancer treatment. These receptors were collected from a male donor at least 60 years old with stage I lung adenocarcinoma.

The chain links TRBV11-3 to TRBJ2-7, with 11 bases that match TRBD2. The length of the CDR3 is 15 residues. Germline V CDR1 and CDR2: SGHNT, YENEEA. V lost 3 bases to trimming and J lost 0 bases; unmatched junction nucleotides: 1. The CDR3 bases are TGTGCCAGCAGCTTCCTAGCGGGGGGCTCCTACGAGCAGTACTTC. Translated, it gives CASSFLAGGSYEQYF.

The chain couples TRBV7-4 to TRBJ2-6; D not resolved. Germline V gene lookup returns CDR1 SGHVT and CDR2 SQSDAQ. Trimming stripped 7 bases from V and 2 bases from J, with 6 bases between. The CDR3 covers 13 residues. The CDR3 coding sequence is TGTGCCAGCACATTCACTGGGGCCAACGTCCTGACTTTC. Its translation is CASTFTGANVLTF.

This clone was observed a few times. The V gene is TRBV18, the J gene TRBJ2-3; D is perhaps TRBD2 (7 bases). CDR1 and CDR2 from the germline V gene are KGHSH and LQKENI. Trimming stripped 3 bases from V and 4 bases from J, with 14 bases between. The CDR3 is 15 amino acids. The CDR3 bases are TGTGCCAGCTCACCCGGGGGGCAGGGTGCAGATACGCAGTATTTT. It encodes CASSPGGQGADTQYF.

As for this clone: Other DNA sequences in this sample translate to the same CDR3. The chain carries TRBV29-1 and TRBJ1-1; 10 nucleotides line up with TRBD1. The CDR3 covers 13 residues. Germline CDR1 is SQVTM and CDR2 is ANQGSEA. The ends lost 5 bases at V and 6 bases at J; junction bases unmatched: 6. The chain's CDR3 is CSVLGQGGAEAFF. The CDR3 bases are TGCAGCGTTCTAGGACAGGGGGGTGCTGAAGCTTTCTTT.

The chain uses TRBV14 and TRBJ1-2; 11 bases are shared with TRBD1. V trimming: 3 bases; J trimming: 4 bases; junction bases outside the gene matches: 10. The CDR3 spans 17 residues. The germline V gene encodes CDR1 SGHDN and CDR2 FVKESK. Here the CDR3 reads CASSHRTGGVERYGYTF. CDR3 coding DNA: TGTGCCAGCAGCCATCGGACAGGGGGCGTTGAACGCTATGGCTACACCTTC.

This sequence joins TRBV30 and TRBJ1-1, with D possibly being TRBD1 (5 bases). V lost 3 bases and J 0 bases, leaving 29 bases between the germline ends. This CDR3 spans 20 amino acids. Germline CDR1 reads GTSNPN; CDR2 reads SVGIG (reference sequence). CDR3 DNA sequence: TGTGCCTGGAGGAGGGGTCCCTTCAATACAGGACATCTCATGAACACTGAAGCTTTCTTT. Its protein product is CAWRRGPFNTGHLMNTEAFF.

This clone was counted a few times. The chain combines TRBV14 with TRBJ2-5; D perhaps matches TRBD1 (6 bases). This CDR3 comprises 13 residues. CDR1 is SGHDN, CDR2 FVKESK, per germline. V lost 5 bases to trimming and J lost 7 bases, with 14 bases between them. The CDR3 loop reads CASSFDRTGTQYF. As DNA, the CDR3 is TGTGCCAGCAGCTTCGACAGGACGGGGACCCAGTACTTC.

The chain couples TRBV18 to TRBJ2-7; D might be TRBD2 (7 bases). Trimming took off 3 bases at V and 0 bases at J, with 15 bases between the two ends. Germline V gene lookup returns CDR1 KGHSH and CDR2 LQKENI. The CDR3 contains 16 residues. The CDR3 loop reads CASSPPQGGGSYEQYF. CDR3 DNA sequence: TGTGCCAGCTCACCTCCACAGGGAGGGGGCTCCTACGAGCAGTACTTC.

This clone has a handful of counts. This chain's CDR3 is CASSVQLGDSPLHF. The CDR3 DNA sequence: TGTGCCAGTAGTGTGCAGCTCGGGGATTCACCCCTCCACTTT. The rearrangement links TRBV19 to TRBJ1-6; D gene unclear. Trimming left V 5 bases short and J 8 bases short, with 13 bases between. The CDR3 is made up of 14 amino acids. Looked up from germline, CDR1 is LNHDA and CDR2 is SQIVND (reference sequence).

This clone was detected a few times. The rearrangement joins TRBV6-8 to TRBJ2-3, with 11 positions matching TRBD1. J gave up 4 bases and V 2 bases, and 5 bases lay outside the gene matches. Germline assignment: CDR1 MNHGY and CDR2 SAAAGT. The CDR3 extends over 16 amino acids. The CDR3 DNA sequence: TGTGCCAGCAGTTACGGGTTGGGACAGGGGGCAGATACGCAGTATTTT. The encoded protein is CASSYGLGQGADTQYF.

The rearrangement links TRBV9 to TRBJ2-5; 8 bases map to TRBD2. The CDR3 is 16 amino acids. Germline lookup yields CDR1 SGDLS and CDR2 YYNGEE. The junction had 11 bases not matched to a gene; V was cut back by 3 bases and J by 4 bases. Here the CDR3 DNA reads TGTGCCAGCAGCGCCTTTCCGGGGGGGGCTGGAGAGACCCAGTACTTC. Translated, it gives CASSAFPGGAGETQYF.

Written as DNA, the CDR3 is TGTGCCAGCTCACCAGGGAACACTGAAGCTTTCTTT. Translation: CASSPGNTEAFF. V is TRBV18 and J is TRBJ1-1; D is unresolved. The CDR3 covers 12 residues. V was shortened by 2 bases and J by 1 base, with 2 bases between the two germline ends. Germline V gene sequence: CDR1 KGHSH, CDR2 LQKENI.

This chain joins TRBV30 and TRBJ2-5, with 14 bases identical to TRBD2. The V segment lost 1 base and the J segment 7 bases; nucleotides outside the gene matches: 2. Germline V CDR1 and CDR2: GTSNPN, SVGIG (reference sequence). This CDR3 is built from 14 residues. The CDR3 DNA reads TGTGCCTGGAGTGGGACTAGCGGGGGGTGGACCCAGTACTTC. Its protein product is CAWSGTSGGWTQYF.

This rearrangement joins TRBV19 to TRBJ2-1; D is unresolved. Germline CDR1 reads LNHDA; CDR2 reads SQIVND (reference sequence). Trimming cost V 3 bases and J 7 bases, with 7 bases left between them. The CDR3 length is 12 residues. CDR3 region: CASSIDRNEQFF. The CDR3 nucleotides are TGTGCCAGTAGTATTGATCGAAATGAGCAGTTCTTC.

CDR3 amino acids: CASSPGLWGNEQFF. CDR3 coding DNA: TGTGCCAGCTCACCGGGACTCTGGGGTAATGAGCAGTTCTTC. The rearrangement joins TRBV18 to TRBJ2-1; maybe TRBD2 (6 bases). Trimming removed 3 bases at V and 7 bases at J, with 13 bases between. CDR3 size: 14 residues. The germline gives CDR1 KGHSH, CDR2 LQKENI.

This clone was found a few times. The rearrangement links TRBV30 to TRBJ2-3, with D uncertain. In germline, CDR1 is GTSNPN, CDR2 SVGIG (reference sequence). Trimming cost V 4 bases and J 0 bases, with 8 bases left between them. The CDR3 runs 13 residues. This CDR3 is CAWIRGSTDTQYF. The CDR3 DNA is TGTGCCTGGATCCGAGGAAGCACAGATACGCAGTATTTT. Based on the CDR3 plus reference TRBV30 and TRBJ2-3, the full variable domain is SQTIHQWPATLVQPVGSPLSLECTVEGTSNPNLYWYRQAAGRGLQLLFYSVGIGQISSEVPQNLSASRPQDRQFILSSKKLLLSDSGFYLCAWIRGSTDTQYFGPGTRLTVL.

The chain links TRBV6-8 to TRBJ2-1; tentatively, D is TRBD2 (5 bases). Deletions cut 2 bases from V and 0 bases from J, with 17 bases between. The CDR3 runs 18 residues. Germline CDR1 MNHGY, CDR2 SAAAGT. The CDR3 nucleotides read TGTGCCAGCAGTTACCTCACTAGGGCGCGAAACTCCTACAATGAGCAGTTCTTC. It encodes CASSYLTRARNSYNEQFF.

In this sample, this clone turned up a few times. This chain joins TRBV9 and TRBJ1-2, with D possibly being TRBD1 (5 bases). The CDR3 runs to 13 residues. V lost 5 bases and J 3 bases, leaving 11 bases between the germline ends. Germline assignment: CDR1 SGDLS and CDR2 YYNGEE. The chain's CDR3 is CASSVLTDYGYTF. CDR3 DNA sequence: TGTGCCAGCAGTGTGCTGACAGACTATGGCTACACCTTC.

CDR3 sequence reads: CASTLDRGYSEAFF. CDR3 DNA: TGTGCCAGCACTCTAGACAGGGGGTACTCTGAAGCTTTCTTT. The V gene is TRBV9, the J gene TRBJ1-1, with 9 nucleotides matching TRBD1. V gave up 6 bases and J gave up 6 bases; unmatched junction bases: 9. The CDR3 consists of 14 residues. From germline, CDR1 is SGDLS and CDR2 YYNGEE.

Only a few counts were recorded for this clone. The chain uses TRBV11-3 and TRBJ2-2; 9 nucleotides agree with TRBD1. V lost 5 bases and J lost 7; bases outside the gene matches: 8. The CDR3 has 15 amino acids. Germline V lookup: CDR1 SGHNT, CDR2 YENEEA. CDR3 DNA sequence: TGTGCCAGCAGCATTTGGACAGGGGAGAGCGGGGAGCTGTTTTTT. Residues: CASSIWTGESGELFF.